The present entry profiles one T cell receptor beta chain with its context. What it recognizes is unknown. With 60 Vbeta and 13 Jbeta primers, the PCR was carried out. Assay: immunoSEQ multiplex PCR; the TCRdb copy retains only in-frame clones and omits some. The sample lists roughly 130,000 clones, less than 85% occurring once. This entry belongs to a study of cytomegalovirus exposure and HLA in healthy donors. Overall study context: Among the roughly 430 genotyped donors, around 85% were placed in the Caucasian-associated ancestry cluster.

Study-level findings and limits: It was assumed in the presence/absence analyses that sequencing depth was roughly uniform across donors. By a later analysis, the bulk of CMV-associated TCR beta chains appeared HLA-restricted. More clonal expansion characterized HLA-associated TCR beta chains than equally common others in a later analysis.

The clonotype comes from a woman between 40 and 50 years old in good health and CMV-seropositive. The sequencing sample was made of PBMCs.

The CDR3 nucleotides read TGTGCCAGCAGCGTGAACGAGGGGAGGACTGAAGCTTTCTTT. This translates into CASSVNEGRTEAFF. The V call is TRBV9, the J call TRBJ1-1; D may be TRBD1 (5 bases). The germline CDR1 and CDR2 sequences are SGDLS and YYNGEE. This CDR3 comprises 14 residues. The germline V and J ends were trimmed by 2 bases and 5 bases, with 13 bases remaining between them. The whole variable domain, remainder taken from reference TRBV9 and TRBJ1-1, is DSGVTQTPKHLITATGQRVTLRCSPRSGDLSVYWYQQSLDQGLQFLIQYYNGEERAKGNILERFSAQQFPDLHSELNLSSLELGDSALYFCASSVNEGRTEAFFGQGTRLTVV.